The 3 T cell receptor beta chains listed next were all sequenced from one sample in a study of T cells in Graves' hyperthyroidism and ophthalmopathy. Researchers amplified the TCR beta CDR3 regions from RNA transcripts. First-round RT-PCR with HTBI primers amplified the TCR CDR3 region. A single record per CDR3 protein comes from TCRdb applying MiXCR to the multiplex PCR reads. Counted here are 360,000 or so distinct CDR3 sequences, roughly 20% occurring once; the ten biggest clones make up around 16%. Material: blood. Receptor source: a woman aged 40 to 49 with Graves' ophthalmopathy.

The chain recombines TRBV27 with TRBJ2-2, with a possible D match to TRBD1 (6 bases). In germline, CDR1 is MNHEY, CDR2 SMNVEV (reference sequence). V was trimmed by 6 bases and J by 0 bases, leaving 23 bases between them. This CDR3 contains 19 residues. The DNA for the CDR3 is TGTGCCAGCAGCCCCGTATGGGACAATGCCGGAACGAACACCGGGGAGCTGTTTTTT. Encoded protein: CASSPVWDNAGTNTGELFF.

This clonotype was detected many times. The gene calls are TRBV15 and TRBJ2-7; a weak D match, TRBD2 (6 bases). This CDR3 is 14 amino acids long. V was cut by 5 bases and J by 3 bases, with 14 bases left in between. Per germline, CDR1 LNHNV and CDR2 YYDKDF (reference sequence). The CDR3, as DNA: TGTGCCACCAGCCCCCGGCGGGGATTCTACGAGCAGTACTTC. This sequence encodes CATSPRRGFYEQYF. The entire variable domain, with the rest obtained from reference TRBV15 and TRBJ2-7, is as follows: DAMVIQNPRYQVTQFGKPVTLSCSQTLNHNVMYWYQQKSSQAPKLLFHYYDKDFNNEADTPDNFQSRRPNTSFCFLDIRSPGLGDTAMYLCATSPRRGFYEQYFGPGTRLTVT.

This clonotype has a count of ten or more. The V gene is TRBV30, the J gene TRBJ2-5, with D maybe TRBD2 (7 bases). Germline loops: CDR1 GTSNPN, CDR2 SVGIG (reference sequence). The CDR3 length is 12 residues. The V end lost 5 bases, the J end lost 7 bases, and 14 bases lay between the germline ends. CDR3 nucleotide sequence: TGTGCCTGGGCTGTGGGAGGGGGGACCCAGTACTTC. This translates into CAWAVGGGTQYF.